These T cell receptor beta chains were read from a single sample in a study of blood T cells in healthy people across ages. TCRdb reanalysed the 5' RACE reads using MiXCR and keeps one entry per CDR3 protein. Seen here are 1.5 million to 2 million distinct CDR3 sequences, about 28% observed once, and the top ten hold 6.5% to 8.5%. Specimen: blood. The receptors originated from a woman in her thirties in good health. Each CDR3 is given with its conserved first and last residue. The D gene is left open where the match is weak. Expanded clones are given a class, and other clones once, few, many or no size at all.

cdr3_aa | cdr3_nt | j_call | v_call | d_call | cdr3_length | clone_size
CASSGRTGLSYEQYF | TGTGCCAGCAGCGGTAGGACAGGGCTCTCCTACGAGCAGTACTTC | TRBJ2-7 | TRBV5-6 | TRBD1 | 15 | many
CSARYLLKRFF | TGCAGTGCTAGATACCTGCTGAAACGGTTTTTT | TRBJ1-4 | TRBV20-1 | - | 11 | few
CASSSPGGDRVREQYF | TGTGCCAGCAGTTCGCCAGGGGGGGACAGGGTCCGCGAGCAGTACTTC | TRBJ2-7 | TRBV28 | TRBD1 | 16 | -
CASGNQETQYF | TGCGCCAGCGGCAACCAAGAGACCCAGTACTTC | TRBJ2-5 | TRBV5-1 | - | 11 | many
CASSWGLARGETQYF | TGTGCCAGCAGTTGGGGACTAGCGAGAGGGGAGACCCAGTACTTC | TRBJ2-5 | TRBV2 | TRBD2 | 15 | few
CSARDPGGPTNEKLFF | TGCAGTGCTAGAGATCCCGGGGGGCCAACTAATGAAAAACTGTTTTTT | TRBJ1-4 | TRBV20-1 | - | 16 | few
CASNTDRGRHGYTF | TGTGCCAGCAACACCGACAGGGGACGACATGGCTACACCTTC | TRBJ1-2 | TRBV28 | TRBD1 | 14 | -
CASSWSGKTNEKLFF | TGTGCCAGCAGTTGGAGTGGAAAGACTAATGAAAAACTGTTTTTT | TRBJ1-4 | TRBV7-9 | - | 15 | few
CASSKARQGEAFF | TGTGCCAGCAGCAAAGCCAGACAGGGTGAAGCTTTCTTT | TRBJ1-1 | TRBV21-1 | - | 13 | -
CSARVGAGAGGNTDTQYF | TGCAGTGCTAGGGTCGGAGCAGGAGCGGGGGGGAACACAGATACGCAGTATTTT | TRBJ2-3 | TRBV20-1 | TRBD2 | 18 | few
CASCREVSYNEQFF | TGCGCCAGCTGTAGGGAAGTCTCCTACAATGAGCAGTTCTTC | TRBJ2-1 | TRBV5-1 | - | 14 | -
CASSQENSLYEQYF | TGTGCTAGCAGCCAAGAAAACAGCCTCTACGAGCAGTACTTC | TRBJ2-7 | TRBV4-2 | - | 14 | few
CASSLWGAPTDTQYF | TGCGCCAGCAGCCTGTGGGGAGCCCCCACAGATACGCAGTATTTT | TRBJ2-3 | TRBV4-1 | - | 15 | few
CASSLQPGLGEETQYF | TGCGCCAGCAGCTTGCAACCGGGACTAGGCGAGGAGACCCAGTACTTC | TRBJ2-5 | TRBV5-1 | TRBD2 | 16 | few
CASRGTSGEYEQYF | TGCGCCAGCAGGGGCACTAGCGGGGAGTACGAGCAGTACTTC | TRBJ2-7 | TRBV5-1 | TRBD2 | 14 | many
CSARNPPAGYGYTF | TGCAGTGCTAGAAATCCCCCCGCGGGCTATGGCTACACCTTC | TRBJ1-2 | TRBV20-1 | - | 14 | -
CSARGTSDYEQYF | TGCAGTGCCCGGGGTACTAGCGACTACGAGCAGTACTTC | TRBJ2-7 | TRBV20-1 | TRBD2 | 13 | few